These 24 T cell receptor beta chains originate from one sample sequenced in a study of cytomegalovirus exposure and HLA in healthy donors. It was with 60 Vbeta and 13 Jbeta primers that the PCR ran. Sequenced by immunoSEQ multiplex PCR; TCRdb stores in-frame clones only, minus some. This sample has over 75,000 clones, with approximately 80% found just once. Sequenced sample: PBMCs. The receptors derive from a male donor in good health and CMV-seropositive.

CDR3 loop: CATFTGELFF. CDR3 nucleotides: TGTGCCACCTTCACCGGGGAGCTGTTTTTT. The chain couples TRBV6-6 to TRBJ2-2; no firm D call. This CDR3 is 10 amino acids long. CDR1 and CDR2 from the germline V gene are MNHNY and SVGAGI (reference sequence). V was cut by 10 bases and J by 4 bases, with 4 bases left in between.

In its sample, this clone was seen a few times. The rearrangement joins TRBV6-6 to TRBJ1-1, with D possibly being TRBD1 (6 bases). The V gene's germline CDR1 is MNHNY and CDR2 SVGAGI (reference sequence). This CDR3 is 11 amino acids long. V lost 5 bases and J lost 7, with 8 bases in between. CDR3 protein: CASSGQLEAFF. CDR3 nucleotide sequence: TGTGCCAGCAGTGGACAGCTTGAAGCTTTCTTT.

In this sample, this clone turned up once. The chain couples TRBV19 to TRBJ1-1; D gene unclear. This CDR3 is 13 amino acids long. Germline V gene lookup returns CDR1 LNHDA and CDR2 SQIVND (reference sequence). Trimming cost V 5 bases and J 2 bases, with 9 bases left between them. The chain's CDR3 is CASSPYRNTEAFF. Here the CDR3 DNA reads TGTGCCAGTAGTCCTTACAGAAACACTGAAGCTTTCTTT.

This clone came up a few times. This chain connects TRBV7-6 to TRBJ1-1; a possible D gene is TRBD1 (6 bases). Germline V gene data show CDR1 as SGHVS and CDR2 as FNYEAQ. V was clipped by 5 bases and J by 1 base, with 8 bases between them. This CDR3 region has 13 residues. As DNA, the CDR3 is TGTGCCAGCAGCCTACAGGGGAACACTGAAGCTTTCTTT. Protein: CASSLQGNTEAFF.

The CDR3 region has the DNA TGTGCCAGCAGTTACGGGCTAGCGGGCCCCACAGATACGCAGTATTTT. Amino acids: CASSYGLAGPTDTQYF. The chain carries TRBV6-6 and TRBJ2-3; 8 positions agree with TRBD2. V lost 2 bases and J lost 2; bases outside the gene matches: 6. Germline V CDR1 and CDR2: MNHNY, SVGAGI (reference sequence). The CDR3 length is 16 residues.

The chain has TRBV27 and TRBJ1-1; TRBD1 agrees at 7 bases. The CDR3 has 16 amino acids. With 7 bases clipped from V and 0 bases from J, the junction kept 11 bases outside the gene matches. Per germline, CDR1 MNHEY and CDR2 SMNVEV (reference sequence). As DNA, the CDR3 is TGTGCCAGCACCTCATCAGGGGGTGGGGTGAACACTGAAGCTTTCTTT. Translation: CASTSSGGGVNTEAFF.

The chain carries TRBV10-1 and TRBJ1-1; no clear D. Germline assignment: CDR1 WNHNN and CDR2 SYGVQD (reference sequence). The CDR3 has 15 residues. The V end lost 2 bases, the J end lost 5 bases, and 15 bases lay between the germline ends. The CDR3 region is CASSELVGERTEAFF. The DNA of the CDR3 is TGCGCCAGCAGTGAGCTGGTAGGAGAGAGGACTGAAGCTTTCTTT.

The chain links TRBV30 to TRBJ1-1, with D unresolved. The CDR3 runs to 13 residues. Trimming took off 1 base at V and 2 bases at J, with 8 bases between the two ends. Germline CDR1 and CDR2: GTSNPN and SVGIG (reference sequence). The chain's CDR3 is CAWSGGINTEAFF. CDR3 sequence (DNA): TGTGCCTGGAGTGGAGGCATCAACACTGAAGCTTTCTTT. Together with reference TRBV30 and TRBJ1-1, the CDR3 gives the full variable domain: SQTIHQWPATLVQPVGSPLSLECTVEGTSNPNLYWYRQAAGRGLQLLFYSVGIGQISSEVPQNLSASRPQDRQFILSSKKLLLSDSGFYLCAWSGGINTEAFFGQGTRLTVV.

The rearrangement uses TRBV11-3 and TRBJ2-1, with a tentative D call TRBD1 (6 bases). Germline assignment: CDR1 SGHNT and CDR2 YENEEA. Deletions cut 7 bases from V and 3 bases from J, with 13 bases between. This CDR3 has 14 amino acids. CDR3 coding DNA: TGTGCCAGCACCGTCGACAGGTTCTACAATGAGCAGTTCTTC. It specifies CASTVDRFYNEQFF.

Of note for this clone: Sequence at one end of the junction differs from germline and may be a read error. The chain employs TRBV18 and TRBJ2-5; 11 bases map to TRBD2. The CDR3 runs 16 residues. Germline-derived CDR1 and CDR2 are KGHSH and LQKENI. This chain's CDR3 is CASSPPGLAGQETQYF. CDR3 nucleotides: TGTGCCAGCTCCCCACCCGGACTAGCGGGTCAAGAGACCCAGTACTTC.

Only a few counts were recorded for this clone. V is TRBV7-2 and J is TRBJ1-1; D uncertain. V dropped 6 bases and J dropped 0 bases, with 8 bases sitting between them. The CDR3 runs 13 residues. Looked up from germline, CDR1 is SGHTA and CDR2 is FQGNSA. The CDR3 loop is CASSTQVNTEAFF. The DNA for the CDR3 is TGTGCCAGCAGTACTCAGGTGAACACTGAAGCTTTCTTT.

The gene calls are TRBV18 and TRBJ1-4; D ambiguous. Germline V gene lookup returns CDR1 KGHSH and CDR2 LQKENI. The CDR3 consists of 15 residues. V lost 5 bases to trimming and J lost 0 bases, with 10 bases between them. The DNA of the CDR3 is TGTGCCAGCTCATTTCAGACTGCAACTAATGAAAAACTGTTTTTT. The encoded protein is CASSFQTATNEKLFF.

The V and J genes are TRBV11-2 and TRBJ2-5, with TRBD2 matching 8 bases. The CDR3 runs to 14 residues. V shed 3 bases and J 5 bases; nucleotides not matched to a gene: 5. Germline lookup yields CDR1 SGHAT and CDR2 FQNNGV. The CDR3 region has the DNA TGTGCCAGCAGCTTTGCGGGGGGCGATGAGACCCAGTACTTC. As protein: CASSFAGGDETQYF.

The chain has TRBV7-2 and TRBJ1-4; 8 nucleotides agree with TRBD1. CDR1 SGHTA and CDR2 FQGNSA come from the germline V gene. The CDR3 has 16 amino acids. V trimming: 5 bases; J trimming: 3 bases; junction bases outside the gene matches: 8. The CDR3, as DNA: TGTGCCAGCAGCCCATCAATGGACAGGGCTAATGAAAAACTGTTTTTT. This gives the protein CASSPSMDRANEKLFF.

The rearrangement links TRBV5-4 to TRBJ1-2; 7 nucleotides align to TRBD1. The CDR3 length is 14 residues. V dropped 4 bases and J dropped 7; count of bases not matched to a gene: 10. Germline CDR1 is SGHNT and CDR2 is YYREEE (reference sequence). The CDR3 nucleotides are TGTGCCAGCAGCCGCGTCGGGACAGTCGCTGGCTACACCTTC. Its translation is CASSRVGTVAGYTF.

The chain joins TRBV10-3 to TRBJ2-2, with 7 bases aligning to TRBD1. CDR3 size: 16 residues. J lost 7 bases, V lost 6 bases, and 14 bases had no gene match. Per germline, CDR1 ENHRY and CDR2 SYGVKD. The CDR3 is CAIRRRQGTEIGELFF. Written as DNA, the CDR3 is TGTGCCATCAGACGAAGACAGGGCACTGAGATCGGGGAGCTGTTTTTT.

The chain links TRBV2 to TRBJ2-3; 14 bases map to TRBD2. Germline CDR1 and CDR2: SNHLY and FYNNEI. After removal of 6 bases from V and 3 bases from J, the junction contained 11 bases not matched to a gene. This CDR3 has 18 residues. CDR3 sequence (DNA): TGTGCCAGCAGGGTAGGACTAGCGGGGGGAGAGGGGACAGATACGCAGTATTTT. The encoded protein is CASRVGLAGGEGTDTQYF.

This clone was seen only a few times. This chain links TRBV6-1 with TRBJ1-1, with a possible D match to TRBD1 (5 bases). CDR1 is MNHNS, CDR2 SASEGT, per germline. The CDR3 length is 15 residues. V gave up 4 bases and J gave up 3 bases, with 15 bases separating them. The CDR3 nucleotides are TGTGCCAGCAGTGGGGGGAGGGGCGGGGACACTGAAGCTTTCTTT. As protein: CASSGGRGGDTEAFF.

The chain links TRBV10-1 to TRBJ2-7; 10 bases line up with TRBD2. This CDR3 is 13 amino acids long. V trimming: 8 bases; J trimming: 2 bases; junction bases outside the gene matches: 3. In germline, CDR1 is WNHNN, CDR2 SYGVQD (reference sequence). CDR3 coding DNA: TGCGCCAGCCTAGCGGGGGTTCCCTACGAGCAGTACTTC. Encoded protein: CASLAGVPYEQYF.

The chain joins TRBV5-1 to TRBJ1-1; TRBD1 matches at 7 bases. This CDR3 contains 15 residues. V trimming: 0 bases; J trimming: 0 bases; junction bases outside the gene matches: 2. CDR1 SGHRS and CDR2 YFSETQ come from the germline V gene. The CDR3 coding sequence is TGCGCCAGCAGCTTGGTGACAGGGATGAACACTGAAGCTTTCTTT. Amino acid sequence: CASSLVTGMNTEAFF.

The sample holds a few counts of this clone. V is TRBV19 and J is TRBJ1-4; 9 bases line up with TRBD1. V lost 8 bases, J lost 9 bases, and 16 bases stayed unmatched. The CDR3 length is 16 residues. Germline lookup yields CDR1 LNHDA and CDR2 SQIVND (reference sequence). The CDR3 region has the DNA TGTGCCAGTTGTTCAATTACAGGGGGCTTGGGCCAAAAACTGTTTTTT. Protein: CASCSITGGLGQKLFF.

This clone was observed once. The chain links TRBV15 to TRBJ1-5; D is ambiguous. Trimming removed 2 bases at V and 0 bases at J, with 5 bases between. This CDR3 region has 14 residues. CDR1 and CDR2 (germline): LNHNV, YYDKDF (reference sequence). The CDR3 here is CATSRTNSNQPQHF. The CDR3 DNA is TGTGCCACCAGCAGAACTAATAGCAATCAGCCCCAGCATTTT. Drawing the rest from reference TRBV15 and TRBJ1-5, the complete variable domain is DAMVIQNPRYQVTQFGKPVTLSCSQTLNHNVMYWYQQKSSQAPKLLFHYYDKDFNNEADTPDNFQSRRPNTSFCFLDIRSPGLGDTAMYLCATSRTNSNQPQHFGDGTRLSIL.

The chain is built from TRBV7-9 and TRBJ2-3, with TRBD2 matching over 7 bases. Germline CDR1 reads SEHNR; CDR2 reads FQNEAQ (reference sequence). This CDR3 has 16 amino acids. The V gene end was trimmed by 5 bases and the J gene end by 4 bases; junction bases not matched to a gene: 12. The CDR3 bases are TGTGCCAGCAGCATTACTAGCGCCAGGGCCGCAGATACGCAGTATTTT. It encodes CASSITSARAADTQYF.

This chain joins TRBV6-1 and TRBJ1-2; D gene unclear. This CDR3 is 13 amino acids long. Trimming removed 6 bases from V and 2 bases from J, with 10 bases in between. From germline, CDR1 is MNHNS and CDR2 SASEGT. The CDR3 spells CASSPTGNYGYTF. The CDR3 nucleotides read TGTGCCAGCAGCCCTACGGGGAACTATGGCTACACCTTC.